The 31 T cell receptor beta chains presented below share a single source sample, sequenced in a study of response to subunit inactivated influenza vaccine. TCRdb processed the RT-PCR reads anew with MiXCR; each CDR3 protein has one entry. The sample consists of approximately 700,000 distinct CDR3 sequences, around 14% of them appearing once. The sequences come from PBMCs from blood, collected roughly 12 days after vaccination. The receptors here all came from a man aged 45-65 years who received an inactivated influenza vaccine.

The chain employs TRBV5-1 and TRBJ1-5; D gene uncertain. The germline V gene has CDR1 SGHRS and CDR2 YFSETQ. V lost 4 bases to trimming and J lost 2 bases, with 13 bases between them. The CDR3 totals 15 residues. This chain's CDR3 is CASSPTPMGNQPQHF. Written as DNA, the CDR3 is TGCGCCAGCAGCCCCACCCCTATGGGCAATCAGCCCCAGCATTTT.

This clonotype appeared a few times. The V and J genes are TRBV5-5 and TRBJ2-7; 7 bases agree with TRBD1. This CDR3 is 17 amino acids long. Germline-derived CDR1 and CDR2 are SGHKS and YYEKEE (reference sequence). The trim removed 2 bases at V and 0 bases at J, leaving 11 bases unmatched. The DNA of the CDR3 is TGTGCCAGCAGCTTAAACGATTGGACAGGACCCTCCTACGAGCAGTACTTC. Its protein is CASSLNDWTGPSYEQYF.

The gene calls are TRBV7-9 and TRBJ2-7; a weak D match, TRBD1 (5 bases). The CDR3 has 13 amino acids. The V end lost 1 base, the J end lost 7 bases, and 11 bases lay between the germline ends. Germline V gives CDR1 SEHNR, CDR2 FQNEAQ (reference sequence). CDR3 loop: CASSLVTRAEQYF. The CDR3 DNA follows: TGTGCCAGCAGCTTAGTTACCAGGGCAGAGCAGTACTTC.

In this sample, this clonotype turned up a few times. The V and J genes are TRBV7-9 and TRBJ2-5, with D perhaps TRBD2 (5 bases). V was cut by 2 bases and J by 1 base, with 8 bases left in between. CDR1 is SEHNR, CDR2 FQNEAQ, per germline (reference sequence). This CDR3 is built from 14 residues. CDR3 nucleotide sequence: TGTGCCAGCAGCTTATATGGGAGCCAAGAGACCCAGTACTTC. Protein sequence: CASSLYGSQETQYF.

This clonotype was counted ten times or more. This chain uses TRBV4-3 with TRBJ2-2; D not certain. In germline, CDR1 is LGHNA, CDR2 YSLEER. V was clipped by 1 base and J by 3 bases, with 9 bases between them. There are 15 residues in the CDR3. The CDR3 here is CASSQGLGYTGELFF. In DNA form, the CDR3 reads TGCGCCAGCAGCCAAGGGCTAGGGTACACCGGGGAGCTGTTTTTT.

J is TRBJ1-6 and V is TRBV6-1; unclear D gene. Trimming removed 4 bases from V and 8 bases from J, with 9 bases in between. The CDR3 totals 13 residues. Per the germline V gene, CDR1 is MNHNS and CDR2 is SASEGT. CDR3 sequence reads: CASSADGYSPLHF. The CDR3 DNA sequence: TGTGCCAGCAGTGCGGACGGATATTCACCCCTCCACTTT.

There are a few counts of this clonotype. The chain is built from TRBV4-2 and TRBJ2-7, with 7 bases matching TRBD1. The CDR3 has 15 residues. V trimming: 4 bases; J trimming: 7 bases; junction bases outside the gene matches: 13. CDR1 and CDR2 from the germline V gene are LGHNA and YNFKEQ. In DNA form, the CDR3 reads TGTGCCAGCAGCCCAAACGACAGGGATAGCGAAGAGCAGTACTTC. Amino acid sequence: CASSPNDRDSEEQYF.

This clonotype was seen a handful of times. The rearrangement links TRBV9 to TRBJ2-2, with D perhaps matching TRBD2 (5 bases). Germline V CDR1 and CDR2: SGDLS, YYNGEE. The length of the CDR3 is 16 residues. Trimming removed 4 bases at V and 6 bases at J, with 19 bases between. This CDR3 reads CASSPLTGRISGELFF. As DNA, the CDR3 is TGTGCCAGCAGCCCCCTTACGGGAAGGATATCCGGGGAGCTGTTTTTT.

This clonotype was detected only a few times. The chain has TRBV24-1 and TRBJ1-2; D is unresolved. Germline CDR1 and CDR2: KGHDR and SFDVKD. The V end was cut by 3 bases, the J end by 1 base, with 8 bases between. This CDR3 has 14 amino acids. In DNA form, the CDR3 reads TGTGCCACCAGTGATCCGGGTCTTAACTATGGCTACACCTTC. Translated, it gives CATSDPGLNYGYTF.

This clonotype was found a few times. The chain uses TRBV10-3 and TRBJ2-7, with TRBD1 identical over 7 bases. CDR3 length equals 15 residues. Germline V gene lookup returns CDR1 ENHRY and CDR2 SYGVKD. V shed 3 bases and J 0 bases; nucleotides not matched to a gene: 5. The CDR3 protein is CAISDPGQTSYEQYF. In nucleotides, the CDR3 is TGTGCCATCAGTGATCCGGGACAGACCTCCTACGAGCAGTACTTC.

In this sample, this clonotype turned up many times. This chain connects TRBV12-3 or TRBV12-4 to TRBJ2-1, with TRBD2 matching 7 bases. This CDR3 region has 14 residues. V was pared by 7 bases and J by 7 bases, with 10 bases of the junction left unmatched. CDR3 bases: TGTGCCAGCACCCCGGGCGGGAGATTGAATGAGCAGTTCTTC. This encodes CASTPGGRLNEQFF.

V is TRBV5-1 and J is TRBJ2-2, with 9 nucleotides matching TRBD1. V shed 2 bases and J 3 bases; nucleotides not matched to a gene: 5. Germline CDR1 SGHRS, CDR2 YFSETQ. The CDR3 extends over 16 amino acids. In DNA, the CDR3 is TGCGCCAGCAGCTTCACCGGGACAGGGTACACCGGGGAGCTGTTTTTT. Its translation is CASSFTGTGYTGELFF.

This clonotype was observed a handful of times. The chain is built from TRBV4-3 and TRBJ2-3, with TRBD1 identical over 10 bases. Germline loops: CDR1 LGHNA, CDR2 YSLEER. CDR3 size: 17 residues. Unmatched junction bases numbered 8, after V lost 3 bases and J lost 2 bases. In DNA, the CDR3 is TGCGCCAGCAGCCACCTCGGGGGACAGGGGACCACAGATACGCAGTATTTT. This translates into CASSHLGGQGTTDTQYF.

In its sample, this clonotype was seen a few times. The chain employs TRBV29-1 and TRBJ2-2; tentative D call: TRBD2 (6 bases). Germline V gives CDR1 SQVTM, CDR2 ANQGSEA. The CDR3 covers 16 residues. The V end was cut by 3 bases, the J end by 5 bases, with 19 bases between. Written as DNA, the CDR3 is TGCAGCGTTGAGACCGGGAGCCCCTTCTTTACCGGGGAGCTGTTTTTT. This translates into CSVETGSPFFTGELFF.

This clonotype has more than one count but fewer than ten. The chain is built from TRBV15 and TRBJ1-5; D ambiguous. The germline V and J ends were trimmed by 5 bases and 1 base, with 9 bases remaining between them. Germline V lookup: CDR1 LNHNV, CDR2 YYDKDF (reference sequence). The CDR3 extends over 14 amino acids. The CDR3 nucleotides read TGTGCCACCAGCGGTAGAGGGAGCAATCAGCCCCAGCATTTT. This encodes CATSGRGSNQPQHF.

The chain uses TRBV12-3 or TRBV12-4 and TRBJ2-1; 16 bases match TRBD2. With 5 bases clipped from V and 10 bases from J, the junction kept 2 bases outside the gene matches. The CDR3 contains 14 residues. The CDR3 is CASSEGLAGGEQFF. The CDR3 coding sequence is TGTGCCAGCAGTGAGGGACTAGCGGGGGGGGAGCAGTTCTTC.

This chain links TRBV4-1 with TRBJ2-1, with 13 bases lining up with TRBD2. The V gene end was trimmed by 1 base and the J gene end by 4 bases; junction bases not matched to a gene: 7. Germline CDR1 and CDR2: MGHRA and YSYEKL. The CDR3 totals 18 residues. The CDR3 loop is CASSQVTSGGELYNEQFF. The CDR3 DNA reads as TGCGCCAGCAGCCAAGTCACTAGCGGGGGGGAACTGTACAATGAGCAGTTCTTC.

This clonotype has a count of ten or more. The J gene is TRBJ2-1, the V gene TRBV20-1; the match to TRBD2 covers 10 bases. The CDR3 has 14 amino acids. Germline trimming cut 4 bases from V and 4 bases from J; bases unmatched to any gene: 4. CDR1 and CDR2 (germline): DFQATT, SNEGSKA (reference sequence). This CDR3 is CSATGTSAYNEQFF. DNA of the CDR3: TGCAGTGCTACCGGGACTAGCGCTTACAATGAGCAGTTCTTC.

The V and J genes are TRBV4-3 and TRBJ2-5; TRBD1 is a possible D gene (7 bases). The germline V gene has CDR1 LGHNA and CDR2 YSLEER. The CDR3 totals 18 residues. V shed 4 bases and J shed 2 bases, with 23 bases lying between them. In DNA, the CDR3 is TGCGCCAGCAGCCGGCAGCCCTATCTGACAGGGACTCAAGAGACCCAGTACTTC. The encoded protein is CASSRQPYLTGTQETQYF.

The chain employs TRBV6-2 or TRBV6-3 and TRBJ1-5; maybe TRBD1 (5 bases). Germline V gene data show CDR1 as MNHEY and CDR2 as SVGEGT. The CDR3 extends over 17 amino acids. Trimming took 4 bases from V and 4 from J, leaving 20 bases between them. CDR3 in DNA: TGTGCCAGCAGTTTGCCTAGACGCGGGACGGCGAATCAGCCCCAGCATTTT. It yields the protein CASSLPRRGTANQPQHF.

The chain recombines TRBV5-6 with TRBJ2-2; tentative D call: TRBD1 (5 bases). V was trimmed by 0 bases and J by 3 bases, leaving 6 bases between them. The CDR3 covers 14 residues. The germline V gene encodes CDR1 SGHDT and CDR2 YYEEEE. This CDR3 reads CASSLEGYTGELFF. The CDR3, as DNA: TGTGCCAGCAGCTTGGAGGGGTACACCGGGGAGCTGTTTTTT. The full variable domain, in which reference TRBV5-6 and TRBJ2-2 provide the parts outside the CDR3, is DAGVTQSPTHLIKTRGQQVTLRCSPKSGHDTVSWYQQALGQGPQFIFQYYEEEERQRGNFPDRFSGHQFPNYSSELNVNALLLGDSALYLCASSLEGYTGELFFGEGSRLTVL.

The V call is TRBV20-1, the J call TRBJ2-2; D not resolved. Germline loops: CDR1 DFQATT, CDR2 SNEGSKA (reference sequence). Trimming took off 0 bases at V and 4 bases at J, with 9 bases between the two ends. CDR3 length: 14 residues. The DNA of the CDR3 is TGCAGTGCTAGAGATTGGACCACCACCGGGGAGCTGTTTTTT. Its translation is CSARDWTTTGELFF.

This clonotype occurred a few times. The chain carries TRBV6-2 or TRBV6-3 and TRBJ2-1; D uncertain. Germline loops: CDR1 MNHEY, CDR2 SVGEGT. The CDR3 loop spans 20 amino acids. Trimming pared 2 bases from V and 3 bases from J, leaving 26 bases between. Here the CDR3 reads CASSYKPARVGLVSYNEQFF. In DNA, the CDR3 is TGTGCCAGCAGTTACAAACCTGCTCGGGTTGGGCTAGTGAGCTACAATGAGCAGTTCTTC.

This clonotype was observed a few times. The rearrangement uses TRBV6-5 and TRBJ2-3; D is unclear. Germline V gene sequence: CDR1 MNHEY, CDR2 SVGAGI. Trimming stripped 2 bases from V and 5 bases from J, with 11 bases between. The CDR3 is 14 amino acids. The CDR3 nucleotides are TGTGCCAGCAGTTACGTTTTAAACGGAGATACGCAGTATTTT. Translating gives CASSYVLNGDTQYF.

The chain has TRBV9 and TRBJ2-7, with TRBD2 matching over 8 bases. After removal of 2 bases from V and 1 base from J, the junction contained 14 bases not matched to a gene. The CDR3 has 18 residues. Germline CDR1 SGDLS, CDR2 YYNGEE. This chain's CDR3 is CASSVPRGGRRFSYEQYF. CDR3 nucleotides: TGTGCCAGCAGCGTGCCTCGGGGGGGGCGGAGATTTTCCTACGAGCAGTACTTC.

The sample holds a few counts of this clonotype. J is TRBJ2-5 and V is TRBV12-3 or TRBV12-4; D perhaps matches TRBD1 (6 bases). V was cut by 5 bases and J by 1 base, with 14 bases left in between. The CDR3 runs to 15 residues. CDR3 nucleotides: TGTGCCAGCAGTGTGGCAGGGGTGTTCCAAGAGACCCAGTACTTC. Translated, it gives CASSVAGVFQETQYF.

This clonotype was counted ten times or more. J is TRBJ2-4 and V is TRBV29-1; tentative D call: TRBD2 (5 bases). Trimming shortened V by 4 bases and J by 11 bases, and 15 bases separated the two germline ends. Germline lookup yields CDR1 SQVTM and CDR2 ANQGSEA. CDR3 length equals 12 residues. Written as DNA, the CDR3 is TGCAGCGTTGGTCCTAGCCACAACCTTCAGTACTTC. Protein sequence: CSVGPSHNLQYF.

A few counts support this clonotype. The chain links TRBV7-2 to TRBJ2-7; 7 bases match TRBD1. The ends lost 5 bases at V and 2 bases at J; junction bases unmatched: 6. The CDR3 is 14 residues long. Germline V lookup: CDR1 SGHTA, CDR2 FQGNSA. The CDR3 loop reads CASSAGTAAYEQYF. DNA of the CDR3: TGTGCCAGCAGCGCCGGGACAGCAGCCTACGAGCAGTACTTC.

This rearrangement joins TRBV6-4 to TRBJ2-6; the match to TRBD1 covers 9 bases. Germline assignment: CDR1 MRHNA and CDR2 SNTAGT. The CDR3 loop spans 17 amino acids. V lost 9 bases to trimming and J lost 0 bases; unmatched junction nucleotides: 9. The CDR3 DNA follows: TGTGCCAGTAGACCGGGACAGGGCCTCTCTGGGGCCAACGTCCTGACTTTC. It translates to CASRPGQGLSGANVLTF.

In its sample, this clonotype was seen many times. The V call is TRBV20-1, the J call TRBJ2-1; 11 bases are a match to TRBD2. The germline gives CDR1 DFQATT, CDR2 SNEGSKA (reference sequence). The V gene end was trimmed by 4 bases and the J gene end by 10 bases; junction bases not matched to a gene: 12. CDR3 size: 15 residues. The CDR3 region is CSATIAGGPAVEQFF. In nucleotides, the CDR3 is TGCAGTGCTACGATAGCGGGGGGGCCAGCTGTGGAGCAGTTCTTC.

At least ten counts were recorded for this clonotype. Likely a read error: the CDR3 ends without its conserved phenylalanine or tryptophan. The DNA is omitted, as the CDR3 cannot be located on it reliably, and the CDR3 follows TCRdb's listing. The rearrangement joins TRBV29-1 to TRBJ2-1; no DNA check was done on the table's D call, TRBD1. Germline assignment: CDR1 SQVTM and CDR2 ANQGSEA. The CDR3 spans 9 residues, counting both ends. CDR3 sequence: CSVEGTGGI.